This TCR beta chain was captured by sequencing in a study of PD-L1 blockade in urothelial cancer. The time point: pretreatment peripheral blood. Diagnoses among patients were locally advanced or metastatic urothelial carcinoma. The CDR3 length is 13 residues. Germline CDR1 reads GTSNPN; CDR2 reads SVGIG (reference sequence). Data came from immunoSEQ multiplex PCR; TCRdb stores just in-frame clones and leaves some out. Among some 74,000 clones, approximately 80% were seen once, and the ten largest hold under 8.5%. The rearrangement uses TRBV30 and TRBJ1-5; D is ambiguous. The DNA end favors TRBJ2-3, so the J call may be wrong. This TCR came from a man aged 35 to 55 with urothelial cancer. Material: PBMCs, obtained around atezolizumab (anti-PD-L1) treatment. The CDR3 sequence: CAWSVHSNQPQYF. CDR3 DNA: TGTGCCTGGAGTGTACATAGCAATCAGCCCCAGTATTTT.